Below are 29 T cell receptor beta chains sequenced from a single sample in a study of blood T cells in healthy people across ages (dated by TCRdb to between 2015 and 2016). Library preparation used 5' RACE. TCRdb shows the sequencer as Illumina HiSeq 2500. A second PCR of about 7 to 12 cycles was performed with a sample-barcoded 5' primer and a J-beta primer mix. TCRdb reprocessing: public reads trimmed at Q25 with fastp, clones called with MiXCR, in-frame beta chains kept. One record per CDR3 amino acid sequence lists the most common genes and DNA. This sample holds 750,000 to 950,000 distinct CDR3 sequences; 25% to 30% were observed only once. The top ten constitute approximately 10% of the sample. These data were also filed under a second study, of T cells of mothers and their children.

What was sequenced was blood. The source of these receptors is a woman between 40 and 50 years old in good health.

The chain links TRBV10-2 to TRBJ2-2; tentatively, D is TRBD1 (6 bases). The length of the CDR3 is 14 residues. CDR1 WSHSY and CDR2 SAAADI come from the germline V gene. V was pared by 6 bases and J by 0 bases, with 8 bases between. The CDR3 is CASRQGPNTGELFF. DNA of the CDR3: TGCGCCAGCAGACAGGGACCGAACACCGGGGAGCTGTTTTTT.

Concerning this clonotype itself: This may come from a read error, since a much larger clone is one base off. The rearrangement links TRBV4-1 to TRBJ2-5; no definite D call. The ends were cut back, 4 bases at V and 5 bases at J, with 11 bases in the middle. Germline V gene sequence: CDR1 MGHRA, CDR2 YSYEKL. The CDR3 contains 13 residues. As DNA, the CDR3 is TGCGCCAGCAGCCCGGTGGGGTGGGAGACCCAGTACTTC. This encodes CASSPVGWETQYF.

This clonotype was observed a few times. The chain carries TRBV5-1 and TRBJ2-5, with a weak D call TRBD2 (5 bases). In germline, CDR1 is SGHRS, CDR2 YFSETQ. Trimming pared 5 bases from V and 0 bases from J, leaving 5 bases between. This CDR3 region has 12 residues. The CDR3 protein is CASREDQETQYF. DNA of the CDR3: TGCGCCAGCAGGGAGGACCAAGAGACCCAGTACTTC.

Ten or more counts support this clonotype. The CDR3 DNA sequence: TGTGCCAGCAGCGTCAGCGGGGGGCCTACCTACGAGCAGTACTTC. Residues: CASSVSGGPTYEQYF. The V call is TRBV9, the J call TRBJ2-7; 9 positions match TRBD2. CDR1 is SGDLS and CDR2 is YYNGEE in the germline V gene. This CDR3 region has 15 residues. Losses at the gene ends were 2 bases for V and 2 bases for J; bases not matched to a gene: 5.

The rearrangement joins TRBV5-5 to TRBJ2-7; D possibly matches TRBD1 or TRBD2 (5 bases each). The length of the CDR3 is 14 residues. Germline V CDR1 and CDR2: SGHKS, YYEKEE (reference sequence). V was shortened by 4 bases and J by 6 bases, with 17 bases between the two germline ends. The CDR3: CASSNRGRAPEQYF. The CDR3 bases are TGTGCCAGCAGCAACCGGGGCAGGGCTCCCGAGCAGTACTTC.

Only a few counts were recorded for this clonotype. This chain joins TRBV12-3 or TRBV12-4 and TRBJ2-5; 7 nucleotides line up with TRBD2. V trimming: 6 bases; J trimming: 5 bases; junction bases outside the gene matches: 6. The CDR3 has 13 residues. Here the CDR3 DNA reads TGTGCCAGCAGAAGCGGGATAGACGAGACCCAGTACTTC. Translating it yields CASRSGIDETQYF.

This clonotype has only a few counts. The CDR3 spells CSVDRGDYGYTF. The DNA of the CDR3 is TGCAGCGTTGACAGGGGAGACTATGGCTACACCTTC. The rearrangement joins TRBV29-1 to TRBJ1-2, with TRBD1 as a possible D gene (6 bases). The V end lost 3 bases, the J end lost 3 bases, and 8 bases lay between the germline ends. The length of the CDR3 is 12 residues. Germline CDR1 reads SQVTM; CDR2 reads ANQGSEA.

This clonotype was seen at least ten times. The rearrangement joins TRBV10-2 to TRBJ2-7; D is uncertain. The CDR3 is 11 residues long. V shed 2 bases and J shed 6 bases, with 5 bases lying between them. Germline V gene data show CDR1 as WSHSY and CDR2 as SAAADI. In DNA form, the CDR3 reads TGCGCCAGCAGTGAGAAGGGCGAGCAGTACTTC. Translation: CASSEKGEQYF.

This clonotype has ten or more counts. The rearrangement links TRBV5-1 to TRBJ2-7; TRBD1 might be the D (5 bases). V dropped 1 base and J dropped 5 bases, with 10 bases sitting between them. This CDR3 is 13 amino acids long. Per the germline V gene, CDR1 is SGHRS and CDR2 is YFSETQ. CDR3 in amino acids: CASSLMSGNEQYF. Here the CDR3 DNA reads TGCGCCAGCAGCTTGATGTCAGGGAACGAGCAGTACTTC.

The rearrangement uses TRBV20-1 and TRBJ1-5; 11 bases line up with TRBD1. Per the germline V gene, CDR1 is DFQATT and CDR2 is SNEGSKA (reference sequence). J lost 5 bases, V lost 6 bases, and 6 bases had no gene match. This CDR3 is built from 14 residues. For the CDR3, the DNA is TGCAGTGCCGGACAGGGGGCGTACGATCAGCCCCAGCATTTT. Amino acids: CSAGQGAYDQPQHF.

This clonotype was detected a few times. V gene TRBV18 combines with J gene TRBJ2-1, with D hard to call. This CDR3 comprises 16 residues. The V end lost 0 bases, the J end lost 7 bases, and 16 bases lay between the germline ends. CDR1 and CDR2 from the germline V gene are KGHSH and LQKENI. The CDR3 is CASSPPYLQIKNEQFF. DNA for the CDR3: TGTGCCAGCTCACCACCGTATTTACAGATCAAGAATGAGCAGTTCTTC. The full variable domain, in which reference TRBV18 and TRBJ2-1 provide the parts outside the CDR3, is NAGVMQNPRHLVRRRGQEARLRCSPMKGHSHVYWYRQLPEEGLKFMVYLQKENIIDESGMPKERFSAEFPKEGPSILRIQQVVRGDSAAYFCASSPPYLQIKNEQFFGPGTRLTVL.

A few counts support this clonotype. The CDR3 DNA reads as TGTGCCAGCAGCCAAGATGTTAATCAGCCCCAGCATTTT. This encodes CASSQDVNQPQHF. The chain carries TRBV3-1 and TRBJ1-5; the D is unclear. CDR1 is LGHDT and CDR2 is YNNKEL in the germline V gene (reference sequence). Trimming took 0 bases from V and 4 from J, leaving 4 bases between them. The CDR3 loop spans 13 amino acids.

The CDR3 nucleotides are TGTGCCAGCAGTTACCAGGGGGCGGTGTACAATGAGCAGTTCTTC. As protein: CASSYQGAVYNEQFF. The chain links TRBV27 to TRBJ2-1, with 8 bases aligning to TRBD1. CDR1 and CDR2 (germline): MNHEY, SMNVEV (reference sequence). CDR3 length: 15 amino acids. The V segment lost 4 bases and the J segment 4 bases; nucleotides outside the gene matches: 6.

The rearrangement links TRBV28 to TRBJ1-5; the D is unclear. V shed 10 bases and J shed 0 bases, with 13 bases lying between them. Germline-derived CDR1 and CDR2 are MDHEN and SYDVKM. This CDR3 has 14 amino acids. CDR3 protein: CATLSGNSNQPQHF. CDR3 sequence (DNA): TGTGCCACCCTGAGTGGGAATAGCAATCAGCCCCAGCATTTT.

The rearrangement joins TRBV7-9 to TRBJ1-3; weak D call: TRBD1 (6 bases). Trimming stripped 2 bases from V and 8 bases from J, with 19 bases between. Germline-derived CDR1 and CDR2 are SEHNR and FQNEAQ (reference sequence). This CDR3 has 16 residues. CDR3 DNA: TGTGCCAGCAGCTTATTGTTGGGGGGGGCGAAGCACACCATATATTTT. It yields the protein CASSLLLGGAKHTIYF.

The chain is built from TRBV3-1 and TRBJ2-3; D call uncertain. Trimming left V 2 bases short and J 5 bases short, with 8 bases between. The germline V gene encodes CDR1 LGHDT and CDR2 YNNKEL (reference sequence). This CDR3 is 13 amino acids long. Here the CDR3 reads CASSQSHGDTQYF. CDR3 nucleotides: TGTGCCAGCAGCCAATCTCATGGAGATACGCAGTATTTT.

There are many counts of this clonotype. The chain links TRBV6-1 to TRBJ2-7; D uncertain. This CDR3 has 13 residues. With 2 bases removed from V and 7 bases from J, the gap between germline ends came to 12 bases. CDR1 and CDR2 from the germline V gene are MNHNS and SASEGT. The CDR3: CASSERASGEQYF. CDR3 nucleotide sequence: TGTGCCAGCAGTGAACGGGCAAGTGGGGAGCAGTACTTC.

A few counts support this clonotype. The genes are TRBV5-1 and TRBJ2-7; weak D call: TRBD2 (7 bases). In germline, CDR1 is SGHRS, CDR2 YFSETQ. Trimming took off 5 bases at V and 4 bases at J, with 19 bases between the two ends. This CDR3 comprises 15 residues. The CDR3 loop reads CASRAEGGLEYEQYF. The CDR3 DNA reads TGCGCCAGCAGAGCGGAGGGGGGGCTGGAGTACGAGCAGTACTTC.

The rearrangement uses TRBV7-9 and TRBJ1-5; 9 bases fit TRBD1. The CDR3 is 20 residues long. V lost 1 base and J lost 0; bases outside the gene matches: 13. The germline CDR1 and CDR2 sequences are SEHNR and FQNEAQ (reference sequence). CDR3 amino acids: CASSLVPPGQGFSSNQPQHF. CDR3 DNA: TGTGCCAGCAGCTTAGTTCCCCCAGGACAGGGGTTCTCTAGCAATCAGCCCCAGCATTTT.

This clonotype was detected many times. This chain connects TRBV28 to TRBJ1-2; TRBD1 matches at 8 bases. Germline V gene lookup returns CDR1 MDHEN and CDR2 SYDVKM. V shed 4 bases and J 7 bases; nucleotides not matched to a gene: 11. The CDR3 runs to 15 residues. Written as DNA, the CDR3 is TGTGCCAGCAGTTCAACCGCAGGGGGCTTACGTGGCTACACCTTC. Translated: CASSSTAGGLRGYTF.

The chain joins TRBV12-3 or TRBV12-4 to TRBJ2-7; no reliable D call. Between the trimmed V and J ends, which lost 2 bases and 7 bases, there was a span of 18 bases. The CDR3 covers 15 residues. CDR3: CASSLKGQGSREQYF. The CDR3 DNA is TGTGCCAGCAGTTTAAAGGGCCAAGGGTCGCGGGAGCAGTACTTC.

V gene TRBV29-1 combines with J gene TRBJ2-7; 9 bases match TRBD1. This CDR3 region has 12 residues. Germline CDR1 is SQVTM and CDR2 is ANQGSEA. With V trimmed by 4 bases and J by 6 bases, 4 bases remained unmatched. CDR3 region: CSVGTGDGEQYF. The DNA of the CDR3 is TGCAGCGTTGGGACAGGGGATGGCGAGCAGTACTTC.

This clonotype has a handful of counts. V is TRBV20-1 and J is TRBJ1-1; no clear D. Trimming shortened V by 3 bases and J by 3 bases, and 14 bases separated the two germline ends. The CDR3 has 14 amino acids. Germline CDR1 DFQATT, CDR2 SNEGSKA (reference sequence). CDR3: CSASGPPADTEAFF. DNA of the CDR3: TGCAGTGCTAGTGGACCCCCTGCGGACACTGAAGCTTTCTTT.

V and J are TRBV7-8 and TRBJ2-5; TRBD2 matches at 14 bases. This CDR3 contains 16 residues. Trimming took 5 bases from V and 4 from J; bases not matched to a gene: 6. CDR1 and CDR2 (germline): SGHVS, FQNEAQ. CDR3 residues: CASSHGLAGGLETQYF. CDR3 sequence (DNA): TGTGCCAGCAGCCATGGACTAGCGGGGGGTCTAGAGACCCAGTACTTC.

A word on this clonotype: The junction does not match germline at one end; this may be a read error. The chain carries TRBV20-1 and TRBJ2-3, with 7 nucleotides matching TRBD1. The CDR3 spans 16 residues. Germline CDR1 and CDR2: DFQATT and SNEGSKA (reference sequence). The CDR3 DNA reads TGCAGTGCTGGAGATTCGGGACAGTATAGCACAGATACGCAGTATTTT. Protein product: CSAGDSGQYSTDTQYF.

This clonotype was picked up a small number of times. The rearrangement uses TRBV19 and TRBJ1-1; the D gene is possibly TRBD1 (6 bases). Germline loops: CDR1 LNHDA, CDR2 SQIVND (reference sequence). There are 15 residues in the CDR3. V lost 2 bases to trimming and J lost 11 bases, with 21 bases between them. The CDR3 coding sequence is TGTGCCAGTAGTATAAGTCCCACAGGGACTGAATCGGCTTTCTTT. Its translation is CASSISPTGTESAFF.

This clonotype was seen a handful of times. Written as DNA, the CDR3 is TGTGCCAGCAGTTACTCGAGACGAGTAGAAGGCTACACCTTC. It yields the protein CASSYSRRVEGYTF. The rearrangement uses TRBV6-5 and TRBJ1-2; D remains ambiguous. The V gene lost 0 bases and the J gene lost 8 bases, with 13 bases spanning the gap. CDR1 MNHEY and CDR2 SVGAGI come from the germline V gene. The CDR3 is made up of 14 amino acids.

In regard to this clonotype: A clone one base away is much larger, so this may be a read error. V is TRBV15 and J is TRBJ2-5; D possibly corresponds to TRBD2 (6 bases). Germline values: CDR1 LNHNV, CDR2 YYDKDF (reference sequence). The CDR3 runs to 14 residues. CDR3 DNA: TGTGCCACCAGTAGCACCCTAGCGCAAGAGACCCAGTGCTTC. Its translation: CATSSTLAQETQCF.

This clonotype has just a few counts. This chain connects TRBV10-3 to TRBJ1-5; D gene unclear. Germline V gives CDR1 ENHRY, CDR2 SYGVKD. CDR3 length: 14 amino acids. Trimming took 7 bases from V and 7 from J, leaving 17 bases between them. DNA of the CDR3: TGTGCCATCACTGAACAGTACGCCGGCCAGCCCCAGCATTTT. Protein product: CAITEQYAGQPQHF.